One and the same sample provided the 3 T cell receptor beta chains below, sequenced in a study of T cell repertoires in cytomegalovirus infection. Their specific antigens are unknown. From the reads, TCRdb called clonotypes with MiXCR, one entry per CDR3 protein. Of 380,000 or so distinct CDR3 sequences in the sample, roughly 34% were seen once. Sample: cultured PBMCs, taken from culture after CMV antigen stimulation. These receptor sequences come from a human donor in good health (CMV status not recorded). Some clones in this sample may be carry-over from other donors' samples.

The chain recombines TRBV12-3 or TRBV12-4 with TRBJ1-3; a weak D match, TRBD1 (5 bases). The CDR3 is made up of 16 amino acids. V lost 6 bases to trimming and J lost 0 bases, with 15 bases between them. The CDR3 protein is CASSPQEGTSGNTIYF. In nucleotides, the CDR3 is TGTGCCAGCAGCCCTCAAGAGGGGACCTCTGGAAACACCATATATTTT.

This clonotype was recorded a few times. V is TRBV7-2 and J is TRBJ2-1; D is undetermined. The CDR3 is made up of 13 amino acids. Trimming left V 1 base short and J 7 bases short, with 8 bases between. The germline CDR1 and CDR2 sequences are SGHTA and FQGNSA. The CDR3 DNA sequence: TGTGCCAGCAGCTTAGAAGTCGGGAATGAGCAGTTCTTC. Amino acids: CASSLEVGNEQFF.

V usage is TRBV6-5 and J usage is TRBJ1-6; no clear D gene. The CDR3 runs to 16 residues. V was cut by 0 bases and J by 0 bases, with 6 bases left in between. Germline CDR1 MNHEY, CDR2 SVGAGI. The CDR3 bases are TGTGCCAGCAGTTACTCAGCGAGCTCCTATAATTCACCCCTCCACTTT. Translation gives CASSYSASSYNSPLHF.